This T cell receptor (beta chain) was found in a study of T cells after yellow fever vaccination (dated by TCRdb to between 2018 and 2021). For context, the study as a whole: The SMART-Seq v4 Ultra Low Input RNA kit was used to prepare libraries from fractions with low cell numbers. Bulk TCR alpha and beta repertoires were sequenced longitudinally to track T-cell clones before and after primary and booster YFV17D yellow fever vaccination. The cohort comprised two healthy male donors, one aged 18 to 30 and one aged 30 to 40 years. Blood samples were taken at several timepoints before and after primary and secondary immunization, and bulk PBMC replicates and cell subsets were isolated. Points the paper makes about the study in general: FACS-sorted repertoires could contain abundant contaminating clonotypes from the bulk population, so computational filtering was required. Most clones expanded after primary vaccination (almost 97% of CD4 and roughly 90% of CD8) were re-detected after the booster, suggesting that broad memory maintenance occurred. Compared with the primary T-cell response, the secondary T-cell response was weaker but faster, peaking on day 5 rather than day 15. Because only two donors were included in the study, the extent to which the findings can be generalized is limited. A small share of clonotypes occurred in both CD4 and CD8 compartments, likely arising from convergent recombination.

The treatment or condition label here, explained by the study, means: live attenuated yellow fever vaccine strain. At each blood-draw timepoint, two biological replicates of bulk PBMCs were collected. PBMCs were isolated from peripheral blood using a standard Ficoll-Paque protocol. RNA was extracted with TriZol from bulk PBMCs, CD4 and CD8 fractions, and dextramer-positive and dextramer-negative fractions. This clonotype was counted only a few times. The target of this receptor is not known. Base qualities were left out, and no much larger clone turns up one base away. V and J are truncated by 6 bases and 5 bases respectively, leaving an intervening sequence of 12 bases. The CDR3 spans 13 residues, from the cysteine through the phenylalanine. The read is trimmed to its CDR3 DNA, 39 bases read in frame from base 1. CDR1 and CDR2 (KGHDR, SFDVKD) derive from the germline V gene. The sequencing machine was an Illumina NovaSeq 6000. TCR cDNA was made using 5'RACE template switching, a step that added a universal primer site and unique molecular identifiers. Priming for cDNA synthesis came from both the TCR alpha and TCR beta constant segments. Library amplification used two PCR steps, and the second PCR step added sample barcodes and sequencing adapters. Sequencing of libraries was performed on Illumina HiSeq 2500 (2x100 bp) or NovaSeq (2x150 bp). In the source study's methods: MIGEC was used to demultiplex reads and collapse the reads into UMI consensus sequences, and MiXCR was used for V(D)J alignment. Vaccine-responding clonotypes were defined with edgeR using replicate PBMC samples, requiring FDR below 0.01 and a log2 fold change above 5 up to day 15. Each bulk clonotype received a CD4 or CD8 identity based on whether the sequenced CD4 or CD8 repertoire contained that clonotype at higher abundance. TCRdb's own reprocessing of the public reads used fastp at Q25 and MiXCR and kept productive beta chains. Each entry merges the rows of one CDR3 protein and shows their most common DNA and genes. For this entry, the V and J calls and clone size follow TCRdb and not the study's own pipeline. The sample records 350,000 to 550,000 distinct CDR3 sequences, over 15% of which are singletons. 15% to 20% of the sample is taken by the ten largest.

This TCR was recovered from a man aged 18 to 30 who received the YFV17D yellow fever vaccine. The chain uses TRBV24-1 and TRBJ2-5; the D gene is possibly TRBD1 or TRBD2, each agreeing over 5 bases. This sample comprised PBMCs, obtained before the yellow fever booster vaccination. The bases read TGTGCCACCAGTTTGGGGGTTATCGAGACCCAGTACTTC. It codes for CATSLGVIETQYF.